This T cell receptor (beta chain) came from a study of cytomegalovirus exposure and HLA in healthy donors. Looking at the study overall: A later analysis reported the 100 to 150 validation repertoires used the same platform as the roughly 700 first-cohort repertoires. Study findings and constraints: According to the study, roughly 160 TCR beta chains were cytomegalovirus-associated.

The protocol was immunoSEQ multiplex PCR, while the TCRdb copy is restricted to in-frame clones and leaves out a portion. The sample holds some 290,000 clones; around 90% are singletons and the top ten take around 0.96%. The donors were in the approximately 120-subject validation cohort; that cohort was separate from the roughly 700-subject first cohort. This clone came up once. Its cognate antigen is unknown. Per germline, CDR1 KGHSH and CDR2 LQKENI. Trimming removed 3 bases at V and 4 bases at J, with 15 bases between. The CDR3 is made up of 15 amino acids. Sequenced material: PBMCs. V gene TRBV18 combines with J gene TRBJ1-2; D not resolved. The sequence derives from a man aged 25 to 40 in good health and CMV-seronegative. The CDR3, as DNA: TGTGCCAGCTCACCTTCCCGAGGGTCAGCCTATGGCTACACCTTC. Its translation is CASSPSRGSAYGYTF.